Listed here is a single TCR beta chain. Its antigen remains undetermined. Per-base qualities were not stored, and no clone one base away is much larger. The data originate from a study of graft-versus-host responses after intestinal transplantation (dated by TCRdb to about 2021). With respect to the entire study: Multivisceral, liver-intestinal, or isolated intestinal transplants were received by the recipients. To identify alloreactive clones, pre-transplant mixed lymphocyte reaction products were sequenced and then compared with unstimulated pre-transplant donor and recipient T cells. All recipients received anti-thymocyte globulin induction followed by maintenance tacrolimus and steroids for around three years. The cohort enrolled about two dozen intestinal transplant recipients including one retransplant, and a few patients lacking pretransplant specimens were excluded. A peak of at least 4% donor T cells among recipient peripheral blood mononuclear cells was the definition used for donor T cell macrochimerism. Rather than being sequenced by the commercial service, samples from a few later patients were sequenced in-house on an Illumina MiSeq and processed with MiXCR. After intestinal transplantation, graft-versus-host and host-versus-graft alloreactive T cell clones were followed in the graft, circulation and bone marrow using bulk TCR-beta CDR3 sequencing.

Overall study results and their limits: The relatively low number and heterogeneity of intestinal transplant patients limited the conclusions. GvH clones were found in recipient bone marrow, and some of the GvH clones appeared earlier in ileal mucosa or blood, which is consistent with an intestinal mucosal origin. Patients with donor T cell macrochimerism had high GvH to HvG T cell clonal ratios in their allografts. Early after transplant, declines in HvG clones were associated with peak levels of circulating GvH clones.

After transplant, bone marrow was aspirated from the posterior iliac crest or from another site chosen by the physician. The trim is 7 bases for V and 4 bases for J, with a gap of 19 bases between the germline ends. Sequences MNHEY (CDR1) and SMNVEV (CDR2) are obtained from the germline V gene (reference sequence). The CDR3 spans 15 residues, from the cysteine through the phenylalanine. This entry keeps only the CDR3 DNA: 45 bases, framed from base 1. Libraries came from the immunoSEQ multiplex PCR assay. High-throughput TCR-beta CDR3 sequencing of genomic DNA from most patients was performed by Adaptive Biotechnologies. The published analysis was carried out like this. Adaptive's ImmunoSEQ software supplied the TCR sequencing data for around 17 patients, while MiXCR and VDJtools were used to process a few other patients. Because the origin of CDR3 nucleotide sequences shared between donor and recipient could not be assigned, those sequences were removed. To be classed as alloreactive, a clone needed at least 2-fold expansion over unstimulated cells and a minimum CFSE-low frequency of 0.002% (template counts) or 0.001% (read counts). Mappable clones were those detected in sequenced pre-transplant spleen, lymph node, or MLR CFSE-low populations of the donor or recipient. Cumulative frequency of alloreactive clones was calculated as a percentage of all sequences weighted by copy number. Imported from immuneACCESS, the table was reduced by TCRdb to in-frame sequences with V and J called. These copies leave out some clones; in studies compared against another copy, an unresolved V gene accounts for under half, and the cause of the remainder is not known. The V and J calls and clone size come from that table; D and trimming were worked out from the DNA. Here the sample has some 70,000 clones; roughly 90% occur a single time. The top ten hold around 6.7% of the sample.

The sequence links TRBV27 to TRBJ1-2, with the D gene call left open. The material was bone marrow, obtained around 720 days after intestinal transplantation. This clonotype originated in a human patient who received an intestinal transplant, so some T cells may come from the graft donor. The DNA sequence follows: TGTGCCAGCACCCTTAGGTACGACACTGGCTATGGCTACACCTTC. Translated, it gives CASTLRYDTGYGYTF.